One sample yielded the 15 T cell receptor beta chains listed below, sequenced in a study of CD4+ T cells in melanoma. Clones were sequenced by immunoSEQ multiplex PCR, and TCRdb holds only the in-frame ones, with some missing. The sample has about 9,900 clones, 69% seen once. The sequenced material came from peripheral blood. Receptor source: a human donor with melanoma.

This clone was counted a single time. The J gene is TRBJ2-5, the V gene TRBV19; a weak D match, TRBD2 (5 bases). Gene TRBJ2-7 matches the end of the DNA better, so the J call may be wrong. The CDR3 covers 14 residues. Per the germline V gene, CDR1 is LNHDA and CDR2 is SQIVND (reference sequence). In DNA form, the CDR3 reads TGTGCCAGTAGCACCTCCGCCGGGACCTACGAGCAGTACTTC. It encodes CASSTSAGTYEQYF.

Notes on this clone: One end of the junction does not line up with germline, which may come from a read error. Other DNA sequences in the same sample also yield this CDR3. The V and J genes are TRBV7-8 and TRBJ2-7; D remains unclear. The CDR3 consists of 15 residues. Germline V lookup: CDR1 SGHVS, CDR2 FQNEAQ. CDR3 sequence (DNA): TGCGCCAGCAGCCAAGATTCCAGCCTCTCCTACGAGCAGTACTTC. Its protein is CASSQDSSLSYEQYF.

This clone was recorded once. The genes are TRBV9 and TRBJ2-3; D call uncertain. With 4 bases removed from V and 2 bases from J, the gap between germline ends came to 11 bases. This CDR3 is built from 14 residues. Germline CDR1 and CDR2: SGDLS and YYNGEE. The CDR3 DNA is TGTGCCAGCAGCCTCGCCCAACCCACAGATACGCAGTATTTT. This gives the protein CASSLAQPTDTQYF.

The gene calls are TRBV6-1 and TRBJ2-1; perhaps D is TRBD1 or TRBD2 (5 bases each). Germline V gene sequence: CDR1 MNHNS, CDR2 SASEGT. This CDR3 has 15 residues. The ends were cut back, 10 bases at V and 4 bases at J, with 20 bases in the middle. CDR3 in DNA: TGTGCCACCCCCCCCGTGGGGACCTCATACAATGAGCAGTTCTTC. Translated: CATPPVGTSYNEQFF.

The chain combines TRBV13 with TRBJ2-1, with 12 bases fitting TRBD1. The V and J ends lost 5 bases and 9 bases, in that order; junction bases with no gene match: 5. CDR1 is PRHDT, CDR2 FYEKMQ, per germline (reference sequence). This CDR3 region has 14 residues. The CDR3 DNA follows: TGTGCCAGCAGCGGCGGGACAGGGGGCGTTGAGCAGTTCTTC. This translates into CASSGGTGGVEQFF.

V and J are TRBV19 and TRBJ2-2, with TRBD1 as a possible D gene (6 bases). This CDR3 comprises 14 residues. CDR1 and CDR2 (germline): LNHDA, SQIVND (reference sequence). V was trimmed by 5 bases and J by 6 bases, leaving 13 bases between them. CDR3 amino acids: CASSDQNRAGELFF. CDR3 coding DNA: TGTGCCAGTAGTGACCAGAACAGGGCCGGGGAGCTGTTTTTT.

This clone is judged medium-sized. The chain combines TRBV4-1 with TRBJ1-2; perhaps TRBD1 as D (6 bases). Germline assignment: CDR1 MGHRA and CDR2 YSYEKL. Trimming shortened V by 4 bases and J by 5 bases, and 14 bases separated the two germline ends. The CDR3 consists of 14 residues. The CDR3 is CASSLRTEGYGYTF. The CDR3 coding sequence is TGCGCCAGCAGCCTTCGGACAGAAGGGTATGGCTACACCTTC.

The chain links TRBV10-2 to TRBJ2-2; D perhaps matches TRBD1 (5 bases). CDR3 length equals 13 residues. In germline, CDR1 is WSHSY, CDR2 SAAADI. With 2 bases removed from V and 8 bases from J, the gap between germline ends came to 9 bases. CDR3 sequence (DNA): TGCGCCAGCAGTGAGAGGGGTGAGGGGGAGCTGTTTTTT. Translation gives CASSERGEGELFF.

This clone is judged medium-sized (0.01 to 0.1%). The sample holds other DNA sequences that translate to the same CDR3. This CDR3 reads CASSLQGDYGYTF. CDR3 coding DNA: TGCGCCAGCAGCTTGCAGGGCGACTATGGCTACACCTTC. The chain combines TRBV5-1 with TRBJ1-2; perhaps TRBD1 as D (5 bases). V was cut by 1 base and J by 3 bases, with 7 bases left in between. From germline, CDR1 is SGHRS and CDR2 YFSETQ. CDR3 length equals 13 residues. Together with reference TRBV5-1 and TRBJ1-2, the CDR3 gives the full variable domain: KAGVTQTPRYLIKTRGQQVTLSCSPISGHRSVSWYQQTPGQGLQFLFEYFSETQRNKGNFPGRFSGRQFSNSRSEMNVSTLELGDSALYLCASSLQGDYGYTFGSGTRLTVV.

The table lists this clone with many counts. The chain combines TRBV9 with TRBJ2-1, with D maybe TRBD1 (7 bases). The CDR3 loop spans 15 amino acids. Germline V lookup: CDR1 SGDLS, CDR2 YYNGEE. Trimming shortened V by 4 bases and J by 0 bases, and 11 bases separated the two germline ends. The CDR3 DNA reads as TGTGCCAGCAGCTATCAGGGGGGCTCCTACAATGAGCAGTTCTTC. Its protein product is CASSYQGGSYNEQFF.

V and J are TRBV2 and TRBJ2-4, with unresolved D. V shed 5 bases and J shed 5 bases, with 7 bases lying between them. Germline assignment: CDR1 SNHLY and CDR2 FYNNEI. This CDR3 is built from 12 residues. CDR3 in DNA: TGTGCCAGCAGTCCCCGTGAAAACATTCAGTACTTC. It translates to CASSPRENIQYF.

The rearrangement links TRBV9 to TRBJ1-2; 11 bases are shared with TRBD1. CDR3 length: 12 residues. V shed 5 bases, J shed 8 bases, and the junction held 2 bases outside the gene matches. The germline V gene has CDR1 SGDLS and CDR2 YYNGEE. CDR3 bases: TGTGCCAGCAGGGGGACAGGGGGAGGCTACACCTTC. Translation: CASRGTGGGYTF.

The V gene is TRBV5-4, the J gene TRBJ1-1, with no clear D. V dropped 0 bases and J dropped 1 base, with 7 bases sitting between them. The CDR3 extends over 14 amino acids. Germline-derived CDR1 and CDR2 are SGHNT and YYREEE (reference sequence). CDR3 DNA sequence: TGTGCCAGCAGCTTGGGGGCCTCGAACACTGAAGCTTTCTTT. Encoded protein: CASSLGASNTEAFF. Full variable domain (remainder filled in from reference TRBV5-4 and TRBJ1-1): ETGVTQSPTHLIKTRGQQVTLRCSSQSGHNTVSWYQQALGQGPQFIFQYYREEENGRGNFPPRFSGLQFPNYSSELNVNALELDDSALYLCASSLGASNTEAFFGQGTRLTVV.

The chain recombines TRBV28 with TRBJ1-5; no clear D gene. CDR1 and CDR2 (germline): MDHEN, SYDVKM. Trimming left V 3 bases short and J 9 bases short, with 12 bases between. CDR3 length: 13 residues. The CDR3 DNA follows: TGTGCCAGCAGTTTTCCCTCTTTGTCGCCCCAGCATTTT. Encoded protein: CASSFPSLSPQHF.

This clone is medium-sized in the sample. The chain has TRBV11-3 and TRBJ2-1; 7 bases align to TRBD1. The V segment lost 3 bases and the J segment 8 bases; nucleotides outside the gene matches: 4. The germline V gene has CDR1 SGHNT and CDR2 YENEEA. The CDR3 contains 13 residues. CDR3 in amino acids: CASSFRQGYEQFF. Written as DNA, the CDR3 is TGTGCCAGCAGCTTTCGACAGGGCTATGAGCAGTTCTTC.